This TCR beta chain was recovered during a study of monozygotic twins with cystic fibrosis. Study outcomes and limitations: Monozygotic CF twins shared more identical nucleotide clonotypes than unrelated patients. In 13 of 16 pairs, V gene usage was closest to the co-twin's.

This clone was found once. As yet, its antigen is unknown. Data came from immunoSEQ multiplex PCR; TCRdb stores just in-frame clones and leaves some out. Found here are 11,000 or so clones, roughly 96% of them singletons; the top ten hold roughly 0.79%. The germline V gene encodes CDR1 SEHNR and CDR2 FQNEAQ (reference sequence). The V end was cut by 3 bases, the J end by 1 base, with 10 bases between. The CDR3 is 14 residues long. This sequence was found in a boy aged 5-17 years with cystic fibrosis. Sequencing was done on a sample of blood. The V and J genes are TRBV7-9 and TRBJ2-7; D ambiguous. The CDR3, as DNA: TGTGCCAGCAGCTTCCCCAGCGAATCCTACGAGCAGTACTTC. This sequence encodes CASSFPSESYEQYF.